This T cell receptor beta chain emerged from a study of regulatory T cells in long-lasting Graves disease. General study points: What was studied was peripheral blood only, and not thyroid tissue. Repertoires from persistent disease leaned toward TRBV28, TRBJ1-2 and TRBJ2-5. Between persistent patients, thousands of public clonotypes were shared, exceeding the 966 shared between new patients.

The CDR3 contains 13 residues. V gave up 3 bases and J gave up 4 bases, with 9 bases separating them. CDR1 is LGHDT, CDR2 YNNKEL, per germline (reference sequence). Indicated time point: persistent/refractory GD, antithyroid drugs over 5 years with positive TRAb. With RNA extracted from PBMCs as input, the TCR library was made. The table lists this clonotype with many counts. Its cognate antigen is unknown. Construction of the TCR beta libraries employed iRepertoire HTBI primers in conjunction with Arm-PCR of CDR3 regions. In the source study's methods: The identification of 62 TRBV and over eleven TRBJ segments was made across samples. TCRdb reprocessed the multiplex PCR reads with MiXCR, giving one entry per CDR3 protein. These V and J calls are TCRdb output, not the study's own analysis. The sample holds some 370,000 distinct CDR3 sequences; 20% are singletons and the top ten take around 21%.

The chain uses TRBV3-1 and TRBJ1-2; no reliable D call. This sequence originates from a female donor with Graves disease. The material sequenced was peripheral blood mononuclear cells (PBMCs), taken when the disease was refractory, from a patient treated with antithyroid drugs. The CDR3 protein is CASSQGGPYGYTF. The DNA for the CDR3 is TGTGCCAGCAGCCAGGGCGGCCCCTATGGCTACACCTTC.